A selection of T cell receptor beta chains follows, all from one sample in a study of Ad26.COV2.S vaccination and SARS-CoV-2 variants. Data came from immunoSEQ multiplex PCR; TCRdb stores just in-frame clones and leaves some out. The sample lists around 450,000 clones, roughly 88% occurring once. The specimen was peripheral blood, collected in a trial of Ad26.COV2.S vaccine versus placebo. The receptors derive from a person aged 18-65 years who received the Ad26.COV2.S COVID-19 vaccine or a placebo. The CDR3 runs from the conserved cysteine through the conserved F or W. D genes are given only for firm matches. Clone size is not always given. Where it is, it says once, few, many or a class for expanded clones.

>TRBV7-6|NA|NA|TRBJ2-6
CASYGLLEGGSLGANVLTF
TGTGCCAGCTACGGTCTACTGGAGGGGGGGTCCCTTGGGGCCAACGTCCTGACTTTC
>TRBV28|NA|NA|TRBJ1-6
CASSSASLNSPLHF
TGTGCCAGCAGTTCCGCCTCTCTGAATTCACCCCTCCACTTT
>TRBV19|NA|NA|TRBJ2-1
CASSWFEGSYNEQFF
TGTGCCAGTAGTTGGTTCGAGGGTTCCTACAATGAGCAGTTCTTC
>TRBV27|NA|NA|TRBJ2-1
CASSLSVLPSNEQFF
TGTGCCAGCAGTTTATCCGTACTTCCTTCCAATGAGCAGTTCTTC
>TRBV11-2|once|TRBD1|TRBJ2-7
CASSSRGQGRYEQYF
TGTGCCAGCAGCTCAAGGGGACAGGGGAGGTACGAGCAGTACTTC
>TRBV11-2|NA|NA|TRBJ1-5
CASSSTPFSNQPQHF
TGTGCCAGCAGTTCTACACCCTTTAGCAATCAGCCCCAGCATTTT
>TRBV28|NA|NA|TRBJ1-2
CASGQYSNYGYTF
TGTGCCAGCGGACAGTACTCTAACTATGGCTACACCTTC
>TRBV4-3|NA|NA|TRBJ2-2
CASSQDHATGELFF
TGCGCCAGCAGCCAAGATCATGCCACCGGGGAGCTGTTTTTT
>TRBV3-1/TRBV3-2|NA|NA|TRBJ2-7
CASSRAGSGSYEQYF
TGTGCCAGCAGCCGGGCTGGTAGTGGCTCCTACGAGCAGTACTTC
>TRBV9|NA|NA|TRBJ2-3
CASSANSGGTDTQYF
TGTGCCAGCAGCGCTAACTCAGGGGGGACAGATACGCAGTATTTT
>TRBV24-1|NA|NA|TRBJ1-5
CATSDQTINQPQHF
TGTGCCACCAGTGATCAAACTATCAATCAGCCCCAGCATTTT
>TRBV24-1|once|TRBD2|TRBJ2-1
CATSDLTSGSSNEQFF
TGTGCCACCAGTGATTTGACTAGCGGGAGTTCTAATGAGCAGTTCTTC
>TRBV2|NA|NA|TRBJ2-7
CASGGVSYEQYF
TGTGCCAGCGGGGGTGTCTCCTACGAGCAGTACTTC
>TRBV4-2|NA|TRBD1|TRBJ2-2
CASSPAGQGTNTGELFF
TGTGCCAGCAGCCCCGCTGGACAGGGCACGAACACCGGGGAGCTGTTTTTT
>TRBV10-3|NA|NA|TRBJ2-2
CAITLTPNTGELFF
TGTGCCATCACCCTAACACCGAACACCGGGGAGCTGTTTTTT
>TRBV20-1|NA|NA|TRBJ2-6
CSAGANVLTF
TGCAGTGCCGGGGCCAACGTCCTGACTTTC
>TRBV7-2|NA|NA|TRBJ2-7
CASSQATGPLYEQYF
TGTGCCAGCAGCCAAGCCACGGGACCCCTCTACGAGCAGTACTTC